This is a list of T cell receptor beta chains from one sample in a study of Graves' ophthalmopathy and Graves' hyperthyroidism. A single record per CDR3 protein comes from TCRdb applying MiXCR to the multiplex PCR reads. Of hundreds of thousands of distinct CDR3 sequences detected, around 50% appear once; the ten largest clones hold less than 50%. The sample comprised peripheral blood. Receptor source: an adult man with Graves' ophthalmopathy. CDR3s include the opening cysteine and the closing phenylalanine or tryptophan. A D gene is named only where the DNA matches it firmly. Rows may omit the clone size; those that give it use once, few, many or a size class.

j_call,clone_size,d_call,v_call,cdr3_nt,cdr3_aa
TRBJ2-1,.,TRBD1,TRBV15,TGTGCCACCAGCAAACCAGGGGGCCTCTACAATGAGCAGTTCTTC,CATSKPGGLYNEQFF
TRBJ1-1,few,.,TRBV3-1,TGTGCCAGCAGCCAAGCGGGGCAGGGAGAAGCTTTCTTT,CASSQAGQGEAFF
TRBJ1-1,.,.,TRBV7-9,TGTGCCAGCGCGCGGGGGCAGAACACTGAAGCTTTCTTT,CASARGQNTEAFF
TRBJ1-6,many,.,TRBV20-1,TGCAGTGCCCAGACAGTAGGGAGTTCACCCCTCCACTTT,CSAQTVGSSPLHF
TRBJ2-7,.,.,TRBV20-1,TGCAGTGCTAGACTAGCACCGTCCTACGAGCAGTACTTC,CSARLAPSYEQYF
TRBJ2-7,.,TRBD2,TRBV20-1,TGCAGTGCATGGGGCGGGAGAACCTACGAGCAGTACTTC,CSAWGGRTYEQYF
TRBJ2-5,few,.,TRBV10-3,TGTGCCATCAGTGAGTCGAGCCTAGCAGGGGAGACCCAGTACTTC,CAISESSLAGETQYF
TRBJ2-7,.,.,TRBV20-1,TGCAGTGCTAGCCCCGACAGACGGTACTTC,CSASPDRRYF
TRBJ1-2,.,.,TRBV19,.,CASSILRFGNRAYGYTF
TRBJ2-7,.,.,TRBV4-1,TGCGCCAGCAGCCTAGGACAAATGGACGAGCAGTACTTC,CASSLGQMDEQYF
TRBJ2-7,.,.,TRBV20-1,TGCAGTGCCGCTCGGACGGACTACGAGCAGTACTTC,CSAARTDYEQYF
TRBJ1-1,.,.,TRBV4-1,TGCGCCAGCAGAGGGACATGGGGACTCACTGAAGCTTTCTTT,CASRGTWGLTEAFF
TRBJ1-1,few,TRBD1,TRBV10-1,TGCGCCAGGAGGGACAGGTTGAACACTGAAGCTTTCTTT,CARRDRLNTEAFF
TRBJ1-1,few,.,TRBV7-9,TGTGCCAGCAGCTTAGATGAGGGCACTGAAGCTTTCTTT,CASSLDEGTEAFF
TRBJ2-5,many,.,TRBV11-2,TGTGCCAGCAGCTCTCCCCTGGCCCTGAGGGGGACCCAGTACTTC,CASSSPLALRGTQYF
TRBJ1-6,few,TRBD1,TRBV4-1,TGTGCCAGCAGCCAATTGACAGGGGGAATTTCACCCCTCCACTTT,CASSQLTGGISPLHF
TRBJ2-7,few,.,TRBV7-9,TGTGCCAGCAGCTTAGCGTACTCTCCCTTCGAGCAGTACTTC,CASSLAYSPFEQYF
TRBJ1-5,.,.,TRBV6-1,TGTGCTCTGAGGGGGACAAACAATCAGCCCCAGCATTTT,CALRGTNNQPQHF
TRBJ2-7,.,TRBD1,TRBV19,TGTGCCAGCAGTGACAGGGCTTCCTACGAGCAGTACTTC,CASSDRASYEQYF
TRBJ1-1,.,.,TRBV7-3,TGTGCCAGCAGCTTCTCGGCAGGGGCTGCAGCTTTCTTT,CASSFSAGAAAFF
TRBJ2-7,few,.,TRBV10-3,TGTGCCATCAGTGAGGGAAACTACGAGCAGTACTTC,CAISEGNYEQYF
TRBJ1-5,.,.,TRBV3-1,TGTGCCAGCAGCCCTGGACTGAAGCAGCCCCAGCATTTT,CASSPGLKQPQHF
TRBJ2-5,few,TRBD1,TRBV18,TGTGCCAGCTCACCCGGGACAGGGGACGAGACCCAGTACTTC,CASSPGTGDETQYF
TRBJ2-7,.,.,TRBV29-1,TGCAGCGTTGTTTCGGAGAAGGGGATCGAGCAGTACTTC,CSVVSEKGIEQYF
TRBJ2-2,.,.,TRBV7-9,TGTGCCAGCAGCTTGGCCGGGACAATGAACACCGGGGAGCTGTTTTTT,CASSLAGTMNTGELFF
TRBJ2-5,few,TRBD2,TRBV3-1,TGTGCCAGCAGCCAAGGAAGAGCGGGAGGGGAGACCCAGTACTTC,CASSQGRAGGETQYF
TRBJ1-4,.,.,TRBV12-3/TRBV12-4,TGTGCCAGCAGTTTCACCTACTGGGTTTCGGGGGGGCGCTCAGAAAAACTGTTTTTT,CASSFTYWVSGGRSEKLFF
TRBJ2-7,few,TRBD1,TRBV2,TGTGCCAGCAGTGTCCCCCCGGGGACAGGCGACTACGAGCAGTACTTC,CASSVPPGTGDYEQYF
TRBJ2-7,.,TRBD1,TRBV9,TGTGCCAGCAGCACCGGGACAGGGGTTTTCTACGAGCAGTACTTC,CASSTGTGVFYEQYF
TRBJ1-2,.,.,TRBV7-6,TGTGCCAGCAGCTTAATGTCTGGGGACGGTGGCTACACCTTC,CASSLMSGDGGYTF
TRBJ1-1,few,.,TRBV7-3,TGTGCCAGCAGCCTCCTTATGAACACTGAAGCTTTCTTT,CASSLLMNTEAFF
TRBJ2-5,.,.,TRBV2,TGTGCCAGCAGCCGGACTGAACAAGAGACCCAGTACTTC,CASSRTEQETQYF
TRBJ2-7,.,TRBD2,TRBV7-3,TGTGCCAGCAGCTTGGGACTAGCGGGAGGCCACGAGCAGTACTTC,CASSLGLAGGHEQYF
TRBJ2-7,few,.,TRBV20-1,TGCAGTGCCAGGGGCGTAGAAAGCTACGAGCAGTACTTC,CSARGVESYEQYF
TRBJ2-1,.,.,TRBV20-1,TGCAGTGCTAGTCAGTACAATGAGCAGTTCTTC,CSASQYNEQFF
TRBJ1-3,.,.,TRBV5-1,TGCGCCAGCAGCTTAAAGGATTCCAGCTCTGGAAACACCATATATTTT,CASSLKDSSSGNTIYF